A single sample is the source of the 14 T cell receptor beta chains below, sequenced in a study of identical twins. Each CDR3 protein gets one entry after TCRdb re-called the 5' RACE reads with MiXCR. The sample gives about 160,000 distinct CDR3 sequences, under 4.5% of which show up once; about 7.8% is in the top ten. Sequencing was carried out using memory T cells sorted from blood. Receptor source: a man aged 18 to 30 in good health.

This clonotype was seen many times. The CDR3 sequence is CASTYIGGGGYNEQFF. In DNA, the CDR3 is TGTGCCAGCACCTACATTGGAGGGGGGGGCTACAATGAGCAGTTCTTC. The chain uses TRBV5-5 and TRBJ2-1; possible D gene TRBD2, 7 bases. Germline V lookup: CDR1 SGHKS, CDR2 YYEKEE (reference sequence). V lost 6 bases, J lost 3 bases, and 19 bases lay in between. The CDR3 runs 16 residues. The full variable domain, in which reference TRBV5-5 and TRBJ2-1 provide the parts outside the CDR3, is DAGVTQSPTHLIKTRGQQVTLRCSPISGHKSVSWYQQVLGQGPQFIFQYYEKEERGRGNFPDRFSARQFPNYSSELNVNALLLGDSALYLCASTYIGGGGYNEQFFGPGTRLTVL.

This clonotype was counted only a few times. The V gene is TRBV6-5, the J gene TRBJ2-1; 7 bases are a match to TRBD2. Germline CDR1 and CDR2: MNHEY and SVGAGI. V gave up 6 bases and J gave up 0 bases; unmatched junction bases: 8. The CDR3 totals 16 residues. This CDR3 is CASRYGLGNSYNEQFF. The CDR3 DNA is TGTGCCAGCAGGTACGGACTAGGTAACTCCTACAATGAGCAGTTCTTC.

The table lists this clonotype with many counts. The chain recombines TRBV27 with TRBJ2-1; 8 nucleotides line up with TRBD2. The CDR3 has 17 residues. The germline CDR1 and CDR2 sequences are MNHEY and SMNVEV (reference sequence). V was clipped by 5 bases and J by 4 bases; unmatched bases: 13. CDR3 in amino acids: CASSGSLAGLPYNEQFF. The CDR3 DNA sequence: TGTGCCAGCAGTGGGTCTTTAGCGGGACTACCGTACAATGAGCAGTTCTTC.

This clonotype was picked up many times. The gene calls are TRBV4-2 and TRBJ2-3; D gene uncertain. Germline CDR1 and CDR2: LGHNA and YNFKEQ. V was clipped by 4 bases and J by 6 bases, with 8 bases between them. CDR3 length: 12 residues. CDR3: CASSLFVDTQYF. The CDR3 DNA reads TGTGCCAGCAGCCTCTTTGTGGATACGCAGTATTTT.

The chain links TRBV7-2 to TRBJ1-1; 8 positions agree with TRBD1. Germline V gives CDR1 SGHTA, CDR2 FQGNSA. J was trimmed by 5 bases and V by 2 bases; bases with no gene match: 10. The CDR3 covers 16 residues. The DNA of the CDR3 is TGTGCCAGCAGCTTACAGGGGGCTCTCTCGGGGACTGAAGCTTTCTTT. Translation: CASSLQGALSGTEAFF.

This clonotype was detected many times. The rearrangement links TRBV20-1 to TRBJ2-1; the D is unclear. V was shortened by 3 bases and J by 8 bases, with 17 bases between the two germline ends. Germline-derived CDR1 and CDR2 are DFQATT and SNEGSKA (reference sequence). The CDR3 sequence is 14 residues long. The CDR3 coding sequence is TGCAGTGCTAGCGGTCACCTCCTTACCGATGAGCAGTTCTTC. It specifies CSASGHLLTDEQFF.

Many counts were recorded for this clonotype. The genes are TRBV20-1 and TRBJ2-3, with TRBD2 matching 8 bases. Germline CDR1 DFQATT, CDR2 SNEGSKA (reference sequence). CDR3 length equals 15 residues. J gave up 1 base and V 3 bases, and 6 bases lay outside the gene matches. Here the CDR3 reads CSASLGLVRTDTQYF. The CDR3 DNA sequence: TGCAGTGCTAGTCTGGGACTAGTCCGCACAGATACGCAGTATTTT.

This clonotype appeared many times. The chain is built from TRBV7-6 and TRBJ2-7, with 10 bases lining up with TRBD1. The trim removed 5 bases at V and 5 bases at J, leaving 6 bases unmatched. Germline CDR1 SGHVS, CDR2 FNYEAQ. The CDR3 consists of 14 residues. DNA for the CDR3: TGTGCCAGCAGCCCTCGGACAGGGGGTAACGAGCAGTACTTC. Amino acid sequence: CASSPRTGGNEQYF.

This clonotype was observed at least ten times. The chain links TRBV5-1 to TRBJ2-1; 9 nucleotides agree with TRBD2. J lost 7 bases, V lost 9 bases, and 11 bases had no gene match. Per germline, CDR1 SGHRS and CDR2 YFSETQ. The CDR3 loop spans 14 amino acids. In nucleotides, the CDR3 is TGCGCCACCAAAACTAGCGGGCTTATTAATGAGCAGTTCTTC. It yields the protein CATKTSGLINEQFF.

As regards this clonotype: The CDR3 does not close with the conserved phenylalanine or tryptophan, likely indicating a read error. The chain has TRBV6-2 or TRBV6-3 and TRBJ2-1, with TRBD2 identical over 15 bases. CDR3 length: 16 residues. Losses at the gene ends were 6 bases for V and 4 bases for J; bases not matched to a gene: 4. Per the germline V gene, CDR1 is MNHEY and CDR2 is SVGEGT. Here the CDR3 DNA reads TGTGCCAGCAGCCTTGGACTAGCGGGAGGGTACAATGAGCAGTTCTAC. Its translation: CASSLGLAGGYNEQFY.

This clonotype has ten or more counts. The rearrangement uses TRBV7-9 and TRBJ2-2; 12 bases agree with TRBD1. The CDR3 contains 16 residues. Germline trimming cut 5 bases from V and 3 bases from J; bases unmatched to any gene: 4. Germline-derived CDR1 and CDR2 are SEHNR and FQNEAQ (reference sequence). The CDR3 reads CASSRGTGGYTGELFF. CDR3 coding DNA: TGTGCCAGCAGCCGCGGGACAGGGGGCTACACCGGGGAGCTGTTTTTT.

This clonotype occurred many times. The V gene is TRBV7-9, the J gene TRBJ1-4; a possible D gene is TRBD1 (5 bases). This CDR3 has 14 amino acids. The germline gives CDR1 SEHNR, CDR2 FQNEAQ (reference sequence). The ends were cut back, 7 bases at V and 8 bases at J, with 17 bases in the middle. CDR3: CASNPSTVGEKLFF. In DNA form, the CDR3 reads TGTGCCAGCAACCCCTCGACAGTAGGGGAAAAACTGTTTTTT.

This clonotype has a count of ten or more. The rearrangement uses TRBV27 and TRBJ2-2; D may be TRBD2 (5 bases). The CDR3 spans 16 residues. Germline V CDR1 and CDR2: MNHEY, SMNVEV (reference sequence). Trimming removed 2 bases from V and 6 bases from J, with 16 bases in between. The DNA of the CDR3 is TGTGCCAGCAGTTTAATTTGGGTTCTAGCCTCCGGGGAGCTGTTTTTT. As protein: CASSLIWVLASGELFF.

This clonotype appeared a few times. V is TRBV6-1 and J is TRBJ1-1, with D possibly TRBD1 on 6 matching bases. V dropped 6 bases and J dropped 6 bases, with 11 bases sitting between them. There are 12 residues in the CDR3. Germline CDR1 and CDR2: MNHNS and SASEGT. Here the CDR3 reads CASRVGGAEAFF. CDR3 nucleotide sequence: TGTGCCAGCAGGGTAGGGGGGGCTGAAGCTTTCTTT.